This T cell receptor beta chain was identified during a study of cytomegalovirus exposure and HLA in healthy donors. The wider study: A data release that came early held approximately 85 million unique TCRs from HLA-typed donors.

The study's findings and limits: The analysis excluded some indistinguishable V segments, including TRBV6-2 and TRBV6-3.

As to this clone: Its cognate antigen is unknown.

The CDR3 length is 14 residues. Trimming at V came to 3 bases and at J to 7 bases, leaving 0 bases not matched to a gene. Looked up from germline, CDR1 is SGHNT and CDR2 is YYREEE (reference sequence). Researchers ran the PCR with 60 Vbeta and 13 Jbeta primers. Using immunoSEQ multiplex PCR, the repertoire was profiled, and TCRdb retains in-frame clones only, with some absent. Of about 140,000 clones in the sample, around four fifths are singletons; the top ten hold roughly 9.7%. This receptor was obtained from a woman aged 60-75 years in good health and CMV-seropositive. Sequencing was done on a sample of PBMCs. This chain uses TRBV5-4 with TRBJ1-6, with 11 bases lining up with TRBD1. CDR3 bases: TGTGCCAGCAGCTGGGACAGGGGGAATTCACCCCTCCACTTT. Amino acid sequence: CASSWDRGNSPLHF.